Below, 21 T cell receptor beta chains from the same sample are listed, as sequenced in a study of T cells after yellow fever vaccination. TCRdb recomputed calls from the 5' RACE reads with MiXCR, one row per CDR3 protein. The table lists about 400,000 distinct CDR3 sequences, approximately 5.7% of them singletons. Specimen: PBMCs, collected 5 days after the yellow fever booster vaccination. The source of these receptors is a man aged 25 to 40 who received the YFV17D yellow fever vaccine.

The V call is TRBV20-1, the J call TRBJ1-4; D gene unclear. This CDR3 spans 11 amino acids. Germline V gene data show CDR1 as DFQATT and CDR2 as SNEGSKA (reference sequence). Between the trimmed V and J ends, which lost 4 bases and 7 bases, there was a span of 7 bases. The CDR3 sequence is CSAIGFEKLFF. CDR3 sequence (DNA): TGCAGTGCTATAGGGTTTGAAAAACTGTTTTTT.

The chain is built from TRBV7-2 and TRBJ2-3, with a weak D call TRBD1 (6 bases). Germline lookup yields CDR1 SGHTA and CDR2 FQGNSA. V lost 7 bases, J lost 0 bases, and 14 bases lay in between. The CDR3 extends over 15 amino acids. In DNA form, the CDR3 reads TGTGCCAGCATAAAGGACAGATCTAGCACAGATACGCAGTATTTT. Translated, it gives CASIKDRSSTDTQYF. Looking up the rest from reference TRBV7-2 and TRBJ2-3 gives the full variable domain: GAGVSQSPSNKVTEKGKDVELRCDPISGHTALYWYRQSLGQGLEFLIYFQGNSAPDKSGLPSDRFSAERTGGSVSTLTIQRTQQEDSAVYLCASIKDRSSTDTQYFGPGTRLTVL.

This clonotype has at least ten counts. The genes are TRBV12-3 or TRBV12-4 and TRBJ1-1, with a possible D match to TRBD1 (6 bases). This CDR3 is 14 amino acids long. Deletions cut 6 bases from V and 6 bases from J, with 17 bases between. CDR3 sequence (DNA): TGTGCCAGCAGGATACAGGGTCTGCTCTCTGAAGCTTTCTTT. This encodes CASRIQGLLSEAFF.

This chain links TRBV5-6 with TRBJ1-5; D not resolved. CDR1 is SGHDT, CDR2 YYEEEE, per germline. Trimming cost V 2 bases and J 4 bases, with 7 bases left between them. This CDR3 comprises 13 residues. CDR3 amino acids: CASSFDGNQPQHF. CDR3 in DNA: TGTGCCAGCAGCTTCGACGGTAATCAGCCCCAGCATTTT.

This clonotype has ten or more counts. The genes are TRBV11-2 and TRBJ1-1; D is ambiguous. Germline values: CDR1 SGHAT, CDR2 FQNNGV. Trimming left V 1 base short and J 4 bases short, with 10 bases between. CDR3 length: 14 amino acids. CDR3 bases: TGTGCCAGCAGCTTAGTGGGCCGCGGCACTGAAGCTTTCTTT. This translates into CASSLVGRGTEAFF. Variable domain in full (rest from reference TRBV11-2 and TRBJ1-1): EAGVAQSPRYKIIEKRQSVAFWCNPISGHATLYWYQQILGQGPKLLIQFQNNGVVDDSQLPKDRFSAERLKGVDSTLKIQPAKLEDSAVYLCASSLVGRGTEAFFGQGTRLTVV.

This clonotype was seen more than once but under ten times. V is TRBV29-1 and J is TRBJ2-1; D is ambiguous. The CDR3 is 13 amino acids. Looked up from germline, CDR1 is SQVTM and CDR2 is ANQGSEA. The V end lost 4 bases, the J end lost 0 bases, and 7 bases lay between the germline ends. CDR3 DNA sequence: TGCAGCGTTGTACTTGTCTCCTACAATGAGCAGTTCTTC. Its protein is CSVVLVSYNEQFF.

The rearrangement uses TRBV7-8 and TRBJ2-7; weak D call: TRBD2 (7 bases). Germline loops: CDR1 SGHVS, CDR2 FQNEAQ. Trimming left V 2 bases short and J 3 bases short, with 17 bases between. This CDR3 has 16 amino acids. CDR3 in amino acids: CASSLRKRGGGYEQYF. The CDR3 nucleotides are TGTGCCAGCAGCTTAAGGAAGAGAGGGGGGGGCTACGAGCAGTACTTC. Supplemented by reference TRBV7-8 and TRBJ2-7, the full variable domain reads GAGVSQSPRYKVAKRGQDVALRCDPISGHVSLFWYQQALGQGPEFLTYFQNEAQLDKSGLPSDRFFAERPEGSVSTLKIQRTQQEDSAVYLCASSLRKRGGGYEQYFGPGTRLTVT.

The chain has TRBV20-1 and TRBJ2-3; D is perhaps TRBD2 (6 bases). Per the germline V gene, CDR1 is DFQATT and CDR2 is SNEGSKA (reference sequence). V was shortened by 3 bases and J by 2 bases, with 12 bases between the two germline ends. The CDR3 extends over 14 amino acids. The chain's CDR3 is CSARVGGATDTQYF. CDR3 nucleotide sequence: TGCAGTGCTAGGGTCGGCGGGGCCACAGATACGCAGTATTTT.

This clonotype was seen a few times. The chain uses TRBV9 and TRBJ2-3; either TRBD1 or TRBD2 may supply D (5 bases each). This CDR3 is built from 17 residues. Germline lookup yields CDR1 SGDLS and CDR2 YYNGEE. The V end lost 3 bases, the J end lost 0 bases, and 17 bases lay between the germline ends. CDR3 protein: CASSATGRYSSTDTQYF. The CDR3 nucleotides are TGTGCCAGCAGCGCGACGGGGCGTTATTCTAGCACAGATACGCAGTATTTT.

This clonotype was counted many times. The chain uses TRBV4-3 and TRBJ2-3, with TRBD2 matching 7 bases. This CDR3 spans 17 amino acids. Trimming at V came to 0 bases and at J to 6 bases, leaving 12 bases not matched to a gene. CDR1 is LGHNA, CDR2 YSLEER, per germline. CDR3 nucleotides: TGCGCCAGCAGCCAAGATAGATTGACTAGCCGGGCTGATACGCAGTATTTT. It translates to CASSQDRLTSRADTQYF.

This rearrangement joins TRBV24-1 to TRBJ2-3; 8 bases match TRBD2. The junction had 7 bases not matched to a gene; V was cut back by 4 bases and J by 2 bases. The germline V gene encodes CDR1 KGHDR and CDR2 SFDVKD. This CDR3 has 16 residues. CDR3 nucleotides: TGTGCCACCAGTGACATAGCGGGGAGGGCCACAGATACGCAGTATTTT. It specifies CATSDIAGRATDTQYF.

There are many counts of this clonotype. V usage is TRBV11-2 and J usage is TRBJ2-3; D might be TRBD2 (5 bases). The V end lost 3 bases, the J end lost 2 bases, and 9 bases lay between the germline ends. Germline CDR1 SGHAT, CDR2 FQNNGV. The CDR3 length is 14 residues. The CDR3 DNA is TGTGCCAGCAGCTTGACGAGGGCCACAGATACGCAGTATTTT. Translation gives CASSLTRATDTQYF.

This clonotype was picked up a small number of times. At one of its ends the junction is not consistent with the germline gene, which may arise from a read error. The rearrangement joins TRBV7-7 to TRBJ2-5; D possibly corresponds to TRBD1 (5 bases). This CDR3 has 13 amino acids. Germline V gives CDR1 SSHAT, CDR2 FNYEAQ (reference sequence). The CDR3 spells CASSFSRDETQYF. The CDR3 DNA follows: TGTGCTAGCAGCTTTAGCAGGGATGAGACCCAGTACTTC.

The chain links TRBV6-2 or TRBV6-3 to TRBJ2-7; no clear D. Germline-derived CDR1 and CDR2 are MNHEY and SVGEGT. The germline V and J ends were trimmed by 0 bases and 0 bases, with 9 bases remaining between them. CDR3 length: 15 residues. The CDR3 spells CASSYSITNSYEQYF. In DNA form, the CDR3 reads TGTGCCAGCAGTTACTCGATAACTAACTCCTACGAGCAGTACTTC.

This clonotype came up many times. The gene calls are TRBV30 and TRBJ2-7; the D is unclear. In germline, CDR1 is GTSNPN, CDR2 SVGIG (reference sequence). V lost 1 base to trimming and J lost 2 bases, with 15 bases between them. This CDR3 has 15 residues. The CDR3 nucleotides read TGTGCCTGGAGTGGGCCGAGACCACAAACCTACGAGCAGTACTTC. Its protein product is CAWSGPRPQTYEQYF.

This clonotype appeared many times. The rearrangement links TRBV2 to TRBJ2-7; 12 nucleotides match TRBD1. Trimming cost V 6 bases and J 7 bases; bases outside gene matches: 7. CDR3 length: 14 amino acids. The germline V gene has CDR1 SNHLY and CDR2 FYNNEI. CDR3 amino acids: CASSPGQGAWEQYF. In DNA, the CDR3 is TGTGCCAGCAGCCCGGGACAGGGGGCGTGGGAGCAGTACTTC.

This clonotype was seen ten or more times. The rearrangement uses TRBV28 and TRBJ2-1; 8 bases line up with TRBD2. CDR3 size: 13 residues. Germline CDR1 and CDR2: MDHEN and SYDVKM. V shed 6 bases and J 15 bases; nucleotides not matched to a gene: 13. As DNA, the CDR3 is TGTGCCAGCAGCTCCGGACCGGGACTAGGGCTGTTCTTC. This sequence encodes CASSSGPGLGLFF.

The V call is TRBV29-1, the J call TRBJ2-3; 8 bases fit TRBD2. Germline V gene sequence: CDR1 SQVTM, CDR2 ANQGSEA. The CDR3 consists of 17 residues. V lost 3 bases to trimming and J lost 0 bases; unmatched junction nucleotides: 11. In DNA, the CDR3 is TGCAGCGTTGAGGGGGGGAGGTTAGCGGGAAGCACAGATACGCAGTATTTT. Protein sequence: CSVEGGRLAGSTDTQYF.

This clonotype was seen at least ten times. The chain has TRBV11-2 and TRBJ2-5; tentatively, D is TRBD2 (5 bases). V was cut by 4 bases and J by 0 bases, with 21 bases left in between. CDR1 SGHAT and CDR2 FQNNGV come from the germline V gene. The CDR3 length is 18 residues. CDR3 DNA: TGTGCCAGCAGCTCGCCTACCGTCGGACTTCTGTACCAAGAGACCCAGTACTTC. Its translation: CASSSPTVGLLYQETQYF.

This clonotype was recorded many times. The V call is TRBV29-1, the J call TRBJ2-5, with D possibly being TRBD1 (5 bases). This CDR3 spans 13 amino acids. V dropped 5 bases and J dropped 2 bases, with 12 bases sitting between them. Germline CDR1 reads SQVTM; CDR2 reads ANQGSEA. As DNA, the CDR3 is TGCAGCGTTTCCCGGACACGACAAGAGACCCAGTACTTC. It encodes CSVSRTRQETQYF.

The chain is built from TRBV19 and TRBJ2-2; TRBD2 matches at 11 bases. Germline lookup yields CDR1 LNHDA and CDR2 SQIVND (reference sequence). Germline trimming cut 9 bases from V and 6 bases from J; bases unmatched to any gene: 15. The CDR3 extends over 17 amino acids. CDR3 sequence (DNA): TGTGCCAGCTACAAACTTCTAGCGGGAGGAGTCGCCGGGGAGCTGTTTTTT. This sequence encodes CASYKLLAGGVAGELFF. Full variable domain (remainder filled in from reference TRBV19 and TRBJ2-2): DGGITQSPKYLFRKEGQNVTLSCEQNLNHDAMYWYRQDPGQGLRLIYYSQIVNDFQKGDIAEGYSVSREKKESFPLTVTSAQKNPTAFYLCASYKLLAGGVAGELFFGEGSRLTVL.